The source of this TCR beta chain is a study of blood T cell repertoires in COVID-19. Study as a whole: Donors in the United States, Italy and Spain gave samples during acute or convalescent COVID-19.

The assay was immunoSEQ multiplex PCR, and TCRdb's table has in-frame clones only and misses some. The sample lists 300,000 to 400,000 clones, 88% occurring once. Germline V lookup: CDR1 SGHDT, CDR2 YYEEEE. Between the trimmed V and J ends, which lost 3 bases and 5 bases, there was a span of 11 bases. The CDR3 is 14 residues long. Cohort placement rested on clinical history that participants reported themselves. What the recovered Cohort 3 donors had was two negative PCRs, clearance, or symptom resolution. The chain joins TRBV5-6 to TRBJ1-4; D not resolved. The TCR sequence derives from a woman aged 18 to 35 who had recovered from COVID-19. Sequencing input: PBMCs or T cells enriched from blood (not recorded which). CDR3 region: CASSSGRRNEKLFF. CDR3 bases: TGTGCCAGCAGCTCAGGACGGAGGAATGAAAAACTGTTTTTT.